Shown below are 32 T cell receptor beta chains from a single sample sequenced in a study of blood T cell repertoires in COVID-19. Assay: immunoSEQ multiplex PCR; the TCRdb copy retains only in-frame clones and omits some. The data contain tens of thousands of clones, more than 80% of them singletons. Sequenced sample: peripheral blood. Receptor source: a human donor with active COVID-19. The donor label of this sample is uncertain.

This sequence joins TRBV30 and TRBJ1-2; D possibly corresponds to TRBD1 (5 bases). Trimming took off 4 bases at V and 5 bases at J, with 14 bases between the two ends. Per the germline V gene, CDR1 is GTSNPN and CDR2 is SVGIG (reference sequence). This CDR3 spans 13 amino acids. The CDR3 coding sequence is TGTGCCTGGATGGCTGACAGCCGATATGGCTACACCTTC. As protein: CAWMADSRYGYTF.

This rearrangement joins TRBV6-5 to TRBJ1-4; D is possibly TRBD1 (6 bases). V was shortened by 2 bases and J by 3 bases, with 13 bases between the two germline ends. CDR3 length equals 16 residues. Germline CDR1 is MNHEY and CDR2 is SVGAGI. The DNA of the CDR3 is TGTGCCAGCAGTTACGGGGGGGCCCTCTCTAATGAAAAACTGTTTTTT. This codes for CASSYGGALSNEKLFF.

V and J are TRBV30 and TRBJ1-3; tentatively, D is TRBD1 (6 bases). Germline CDR1 reads GTSNPN; CDR2 reads SVGIG (reference sequence). The CDR3 extends over 13 amino acids. Trimming removed 0 bases from V and 7 bases from J, with 10 bases in between. The chain's CDR3 is CAWSVEQGNTIYF. In DNA, the CDR3 is TGTGCCTGGAGTGTAGAGCAGGGGAACACCATATATTTT.

The chain couples TRBV2 to TRBJ2-7; D is perhaps TRBD2 (6 bases). Germline V gene sequence: CDR1 SNHLY, CDR2 FYNNEI. Trimming shortened V by 5 bases and J by 2 bases, and 16 bases separated the two germline ends. The CDR3 is made up of 15 amino acids. The CDR3 bases are TGTGCCAGCAGTCCTAGGGAGGTGATAGCCTACGAGCAGTACTTC. Translated, it gives CASSPREVIAYEQYF.

This CDR3 is CASSAPPGGDTEAFF. The CDR3 coding sequence is TGTGCCAGCAGCGCCCCCCCGGGAGGAGACACTGAAGCTTTCTTT. The chain links TRBV9 to TRBJ1-1, with D unresolved. This CDR3 region has 15 residues. CDR1 and CDR2 (germline): SGDLS, YYNGEE. Trimming took 3 bases from V and 3 from J, leaving 15 bases between them.

With respect to this clone: One end of the junction is discordant with germline, which a read error may explain. The rearrangement links TRBV7-3 to TRBJ1-1; D gene ambiguous. Germline loops: CDR1 SGHTA, CDR2 FQGTGA. CDR3 size: 13 residues. DNA of the CDR3: TGTGCCAGCAGCTTAAATCCCTGGGTCGACTACTATTTT. As protein: CASSLNPWVDYYF.

This chain uses TRBV12-3 or TRBV12-4 with TRBJ1-2, with D tentatively TRBD1 (6 bases). With 5 bases removed from V and 8 bases from J, the gap between germline ends came to 15 bases. The CDR3 has 13 residues. In nucleotides, the CDR3 is TGTGCCAGCAGTGTACAGGGCCTCGGGGGCTACACCTTC. Encoded protein: CASSVQGLGGYTF.

V usage is TRBV11-2 and J usage is TRBJ2-2, with 12 positions matching TRBD2. The CDR3 has 17 amino acids. Germline loops: CDR1 SGHAT, CDR2 FQNNGV. V lost 5 bases and J lost 7; bases outside the gene matches: 11. The CDR3 reads CASSPSGRARMGGELFF. CDR3 DNA: TGTGCCAGCAGCCCTAGCGGGAGGGCCCGGATGGGCGGGGAGCTGTTTTTT.

Worth noting for this clone: This sample includes further DNA sequences coding for the same CDR3. The chain combines TRBV13 with TRBJ2-7; D remains unclear. CDR1 is PRHDT, CDR2 FYEKMQ, per germline (reference sequence). The CDR3 consists of 13 residues. V was clipped by 3 bases and J by 2 bases, with 8 bases between them. As DNA, the CDR3 is TGTGCCAGCAGCTTCCCAGGTACCTACGAGCAGTACTTC. As protein: CASSFPGTYEQYF.

This chain uses TRBV7-9 with TRBJ1-6; D possibly corresponds to TRBD1 (5 bases). The length of the CDR3 is 15 residues. V was clipped by 1 base and J by 6 bases, with 10 bases between them. CDR1 is SEHNR, CDR2 FQNEAQ, per germline (reference sequence). CDR3 region: CASSLGEGINSPLHF. The CDR3 region has the DNA TGTGCCAGCAGCTTAGGGGAGGGGATTAATTCACCCCTCCACTTT.

This clone has a single count. The chain has TRBV5-1 and TRBJ2-2; D is unresolved. The CDR3 spans 12 residues. V lost 1 base and J 5 bases, leaving 3 bases between the germline ends. Germline values: CDR1 SGHRS, CDR2 YFSETQ. As DNA, the CDR3 is TGCGCCAGCAGCTTGTCGACCGGGGAGCTGTTTTTT. Its translation: CASSLSTGELFF.

The chain carries TRBV4-3 and TRBJ2-7, with 9 bases lining up with TRBD2. The CDR3 runs 15 residues. J was trimmed by 5 bases and V by 3 bases; bases with no gene match: 8. Germline assignment: CDR1 LGHNA and CDR2 YSLEER. The CDR3 nucleotides read TGCGCCAGCAGCCAGAAACCCGGGACTAGCAACGAGCAGTACTTC. The encoded protein is CASSQKPGTSNEQYF.

Here the CDR3 reads CASSLGGASGYTF. CDR3 coding DNA: TGTGCCAGCAGCCTAGGGGGGGCGAGTGGCTACACCTTC. This rearrangement joins TRBV12-3 or TRBV12-4 to TRBJ1-2; a weak D match, TRBD1 (6 bases). The CDR3 has 13 amino acids. The V end was cut by 6 bases, the J end by 7 bases, with 15 bases between.

The table lists this clone with a count of one. The chain is built from TRBV19 and TRBJ2-2; 8 positions match TRBD1. The CDR3 runs to 13 residues. Germline CDR1 reads LNHDA; CDR2 reads SQIVND (reference sequence). Unmatched junction bases numbered 8, after V lost 9 bases and J lost 8 bases. CDR3 sequence (DNA): TGTGCCAGCCACCGCCAGGGGGCGGGGGAGCTGTTTTTT. Translation: CASHRQGAGELFF.

V gene TRBV4-1 combines with J gene TRBJ1-1; D gene uncertain. CDR1 and CDR2 (germline): MGHRA, YSYEKL. This CDR3 region has 13 residues. With 8 bases removed from V and 8 bases from J, the gap between germline ends came to 18 bases. CDR3 sequence (DNA): TGCGCCAGCCGTACCGTACTGTGGAGAGAAGCTTTCTTT. This encodes CASRTVLWREAFF.

The V and J genes are TRBV7-9 and TRBJ2-4; possibly TRBD1 for D (6 bases). Germline V gives CDR1 SEHNR, CDR2 FQNEAQ (reference sequence). Trimming took off 1 base at V and 6 bases at J, with 13 bases between the two ends. The CDR3 runs to 15 residues. As DNA, the CDR3 is TGTGCCAGCAGCTTAGTTCTTGGACAGCTAAACATTCAGTACTTC. It specifies CASSLVLGQLNIQYF.

This chain joins TRBV6-6 and TRBJ1-4, with 7 nucleotides matching TRBD1. With V trimmed by 8 bases and J by 0 bases, 3 bases remained unmatched. The CDR3 runs 14 residues. Germline loops: CDR1 MNHNY, CDR2 SVGAGI (reference sequence). Here the CDR3 reads CASPDRATNEKLFF. The CDR3 DNA reads as TGTGCCAGCCCCGACAGGGCAACTAATGAAAAACTGTTTTTT.

V is TRBV5-5 and J is TRBJ1-2; TRBD1 agrees at 10 bases. The CDR3 has 18 residues. Trimming at V came to 4 bases and at J to 5 bases, leaving 17 bases not matched to a gene. Germline V lookup: CDR1 SGHKS, CDR2 YYEKEE (reference sequence). The CDR3 loop is CASSRSGTGVRPGYGYTF. CDR3 bases: TGTGCCAGCAGCCGTTCCGGGACAGGGGTGCGCCCGGGGTATGGCTACACCTTC.

This clone was detected only a few times. The chain is built from TRBV2 and TRBJ1-5; D possibly corresponds to TRBD1 (5 bases). The germline V and J ends were trimmed by 4 bases and 1 base, with 8 bases remaining between them. Looked up from germline, CDR1 is SNHLY and CDR2 is FYNNEI. The CDR3 contains 14 residues. The CDR3 reads CASSARQSNQPQHF. DNA for the CDR3: TGTGCCAGCAGTGCTAGACAGAGCAATCAGCCCCAGCATTTT.

This sequence joins TRBV18 and TRBJ2-7; no clear D gene. V was shortened by 1 base and J by 6 bases, with 10 bases between the two germline ends. This CDR3 is 13 amino acids long. Germline CDR1 KGHSH, CDR2 LQKENI. CDR3 loop: CASSPQPGGEQYF. CDR3 in DNA: TGTGCCAGCTCACCACAACCGGGTGGCGAGCAGTACTTC.

V usage is TRBV6-7 and J usage is TRBJ1-1; 7 bases match TRBD1. TRBV6-7 has ORF status, its function being uncertain. The CDR3 contains 15 residues. With 4 bases clipped from V and 5 bases from J, the junction kept 10 bases outside the gene matches. This CDR3 is CASSFRTGWWTEAFF. In nucleotides, the CDR3 is TGTGCCAGCAGTTTCCGGACAGGATGGTGGACTGAAGCTTTCTTT.

The chain couples TRBV7-2 to TRBJ2-7; 11 bases are shared with TRBD1. This CDR3 has 13 residues. V lost 3 bases, J lost 6 bases, and 1 base stayed unmatched. Per germline, CDR1 SGHTA and CDR2 FQGNSA. The CDR3 DNA sequence: TGTGCCAGCAGCTTCGGGACAGGGGGCGAGCAGTACTTC. This translates into CASSFGTGGEQYF.

The chain uses TRBV6-2 or TRBV6-3 and TRBJ2-5; 7 nucleotides line up with TRBD1. This CDR3 is built from 17 residues. V trimming: 2 bases; J trimming: 0 bases; junction bases outside the gene matches: 9. From germline, CDR1 is MNHEY and CDR2 SVGEGT. Here the CDR3 reads CASSYPLQGEYQETQYF. Written as DNA, the CDR3 is TGTGCCAGCAGTTACCCCCTCCAGGGGGAGTACCAAGAGACCCAGTACTTC.

The chain recombines TRBV27 with TRBJ1-1; TRBD1 matches at 8 bases. CDR3 length: 14 residues. The V gene's germline CDR1 is MNHEY and CDR2 SMNVEV (reference sequence). V lost 6 bases, J lost 9 bases, and 12 bases stayed unmatched. The CDR3 DNA reads TGTGCCAGCAGAGGCGCAGGGGGCAGAATGAAAGCTTTCTTT. Its protein is CASRGAGGRMKAFF.

The chain carries TRBV6-2 or TRBV6-3 and TRBJ2-1; tentative D call: TRBD1 (6 bases). The V gene's germline CDR1 is MNHEY and CDR2 SVGEGT. The CDR3 totals 15 residues. Trimming left V 5 bases short and J 4 bases short, with 15 bases between. CDR3 protein: CASSDQGKGYNEQFF. The CDR3 DNA reads TGTGCCAGCAGTGATCAGGGGAAGGGATACAATGAGCAGTTCTTC.

This clone occurred once. The V gene is TRBV5-1, the J gene TRBJ2-1, with 7 positions matching TRBD2. The CDR3 totals 18 residues. Trimming removed 5 bases from V and 0 bases from J; junction bases left unmatched: 14. In germline, CDR1 is SGHRS, CDR2 YFSETQ. The CDR3 DNA reads TGCGCCAGCAGAGGGGAGCGGACGGGGGGAGACTCCTACAATGAGCAGTTCTTC. It encodes CASRGERTGGDSYNEQFF.

The V gene is TRBV28, the J gene TRBJ1-2; D is uncertain. The CDR3 totals 12 residues. Germline V gene data show CDR1 as MDHEN and CDR2 as SYDVKM. The V gene lost 3 bases and the J gene lost 4 bases, with 6 bases spanning the gap. This CDR3 reads CASSFIGYGYTF. CDR3 bases: TGTGCCAGCAGTTTCATCGGCTATGGCTACACCTTC.

V gene TRBV29-1 combines with J gene TRBJ1-4; D gene ambiguous. The V end was cut by 3 bases, the J end by 4 bases, with 6 bases between. The CDR3 contains 12 residues. Per the germline V gene, CDR1 is SQVTM and CDR2 is ANQGSEA. CDR3 coding DNA: TGCAGCGTTGAGCCAGTTAATGAAAAACTGTTTTTT. Protein product: CSVEPVNEKLFF.

The chain couples TRBV10-2 to TRBJ2-1; D might be TRBD2 (6 bases). The CDR3 totals 15 residues. V gave up 0 bases and J gave up 4 bases, with 10 bases separating them. Germline-derived CDR1 and CDR2 are WSHSY and SAAADI. The CDR3 sequence: CASSESGRSYNEQFF. CDR3 sequence (DNA): TGCGCCAGCAGTGAGTCGGGGAGGTCTTACAATGAGCAGTTCTTC.

The rearrangement joins TRBV13 to TRBJ1-2; D not certain. V shed 0 bases and J shed 8 bases, with 7 bases lying between them. Germline V gene data show CDR1 as PRHDT and CDR2 as FYEKMQ (reference sequence). This CDR3 region has 12 residues. CDR3 DNA: TGTGCCAGCAGCTTAGGGACTTTCGGCTACACCTTC. This sequence encodes CASSLGTFGYTF.

This chain joins TRBV18 and TRBJ1-1; the D is unclear. Trimming cost V 6 bases and J 3 bases, with 14 bases left between them. Germline CDR1 is KGHSH and CDR2 is LQKENI. The CDR3 sequence is 14 residues long. CDR3 in DNA: TGTGCCAGCTCGCCCTCAGGTGTAGACACTGAAGCTTTCTTT. Amino acid sequence: CASSPSGVDTEAFF.

The gene calls are TRBV3-1 (or the pseudogene TRBV3-2) and TRBJ2-7, with D possibly being TRBD2 (5 bases). The CDR3 contains 14 residues. The V end lost 4 bases, the J end lost 3 bases, and 13 bases lay between the germline ends. The germline V gene encodes CDR1 LGHDT and CDR2 YNNKEL (reference sequence). The CDR3 protein is CASSPSGFYYEQYF. The CDR3 DNA reads TGTGCCAGCAGCCCAAGCGGATTCTACTACGAGCAGTACTTC.